These T cell receptor beta chains were read from a single sample in a study of shared clonotypes between healthy human individuals. Using immunoSEQ multiplex PCR, the repertoire was profiled, and TCRdb retains in-frame clones only, with some absent. Counted here are more than 2 million clones, 85% to 95% occurring once; the ten biggest clones make up approximately 0.13%. The specimen was naive CD4+ T cells sorted from blood. The receptors shown here come from a young man in good health. Each CDR3 is given with its conserved first and last residue. Fields, in order: D gene, V gene, clone size, J gene, CDR3 protein, CDR3 DNA. D genes are given only for firm matches. Some rows mark clone size as missing; the rest say once, few, many or name a class of expanded clone.

>-|TRBV21-1|-|TRBJ2-7
CASSKEGRGFDYEQYF
TGTGCCAGCAGCAAAGAAGGCAGGGGGTTTGACTACGAGCAGTACTTC
>TRBD2|TRBV4-2|-|TRBJ2-7
CASSQAGTSGTRQYF
TGTGCCAGCAGCCAAGCCGGGACTAGCGGTACGAGGCAGTACTTC
>TRBD1|TRBV5-1|-|TRBJ2-7
CASSLATGGSYEQYF
TGCGCCAGCAGCTTGGCTACAGGGGGCTCCTACGAGCAGTACTTC
>TRBD1|TRBV2|-|TRBJ1-2
CASSEGQGYGYTF
TGTGCCAGCAGTGAGGGACAGGGTTATGGCTACACCTTC
>TRBD1|TRBV5-1|-|TRBJ2-7
CASSLQGAASTIPYEQYF
TGCGCCAGCAGCTTACAGGGGGCGGCGAGCACAATTCCCTACGAGCAGTACTTC
>-|TRBV7-9|-|TRBJ1-3
CASSLEGPSGNTIYF
TGTGCCAGCAGCTTAGAGGGGCCCTCTGGAAACACCATATATTTT
>TRBD2|TRBV7-2|-|TRBJ2-7
CASSPSGVSYEQYF
TGTGCCAGCAGCCCTAGCGGGGTATCCTACGAGCAGTACTTC
>TRBD1|TRBV6-1|-|TRBJ2-7
CASSAPGGLGYEQYF
TGTGCCAGCAGTGCCCCAGGGGGTCTGGGCTACGAGCAGTACTTC
>TRBD2|TRBV7-2|-|TRBJ2-1
CASSGRPGTSGYNEQFF
TGTGCCAGCAGCGGACGTCCCGGGACTAGCGGTTACAATGAGCAGTTCTTC
>-|TRBV6-5|-|TRBJ1-2
CASSYGAGDGYTF
TGTGCCAGCAGTTACGGGGCAGGGGACGGCTACACCTTC
>-|TRBV5-1|-|TRBJ1-1
CASSFRVTENTEAFF
TGCGCCAGCAGCTTCAGGGTAACAGAGAACACTGAAGCTTTCTTT
>TRBD2|TRBV5-4|-|TRBJ2-3
CASSLRLAGALSTDTQYF
TGTGCCAGCAGCTTAAGACTAGCGGGGGCCCTAAGCACAGATACGCAGTATTTT
>-|TRBV6-5|-|TRBJ1-6
CASMKGQSNSPLHF
TGTGCCAGCATGAAGGGGCAGAGTAATTCACCCCTCCACTTT
>-|TRBV4-3|-|TRBJ2-2
CASSQEGPSDTGELFF
TGCGCCAGCAGCCAAGAGGGTCCCAGTGACACCGGGGAGCTGTTTTTT
>-|TRBV7-9|-|TRBJ1-2
CASSLEVGGDGYTF
TGTGCCAGCAGCTTAGAGGTCGGTGGCGATGGCTACACCTTC
>-|TRBV30|once|TRBJ2-3
CAWSLIAESTDTQYF
TGTGCCTGGAGTTTAATAGCTGAAAGCACAGATACGCAGTATTTT
>-|TRBV7-2|-|TRBJ1-1
CAVGPGRSSTEAFF
TGTGCCGTCGGACCGGGACGGAGTAGCACTGAAGCTTTCTTT
>-|TRBV11-2|-|TRBJ1-5
CASSPQGGQPQHF
TGTGCCAGCAGCCCCCAAGGAGGGCAGCCCCAGCATTTT
>-|TRBV27|-|TRBJ2-3
CASSSLLRTSTDTQYF
TGTGCCAGCAGTAGCCTACTTAGGACTAGCACAGATACGCAGTATTTT
>-|TRBV10-1|-|TRBJ1-4
CASSNPGPAGVYPPTNTTNEKLFF
TGCGCCAGCAGTAATCCCGGTCCGGCAGGTGTGTACCCCCCAACTAATACAACTAATGAAAAACTGTTTTTT
>-|TRBV29-1|-|TRBJ1-2
CSVVPRLSYGYTF
TGCAGCGTTGTGCCGAGGTTGAGCTATGGCTACACCTTC
>TRBD2|TRBV7-9|-|TRBJ2-4
CASSPRTSGSLAKNIQYF
TGTGCCAGCAGCCCGAGGACTAGCGGATCCCTAGCCAAAAACATTCAGTACTTC
>-|TRBV28|-|TRBJ1-2
CASSFDTKRYGYTF
TGTGCCAGCAGTTTCGACACAAAGCGGTATGGCTACACCTTC
>-|TRBV5-1|-|TRBJ1-2
CASSFEEDYGYTF
TGCGCCAGCAGCTTTGAGGAGGACTATGGCTACACCTTC
>-|TRBV10-2|-|TRBJ1-1
CASSEAGANTEAFF
TGCGCCAGCAGTGAGGCCGGAGCGAACACTGAAGCTTTCTTT
>-|TRBV28|-|TRBJ2-6
CASSLMYSGANVLTF
TGTGCCAGCAGTTTAATGTATTCCGGGGCCAACGTCCTGACTTTC
>-|TRBV6-5|-|TRBJ2-1
CASRAGTLGYNEQFF
TGTGCCAGCAGGGCAGGGACGCTGGGGTACAATGAGCAGTTCTTC
>TRBD1|TRBV18|-|TRBJ2-3
CASRTQGATTDTQYF
TGTGCCAGCCGCACACAGGGGGCGACGACAGATACGCAGTATTTT
>TRBD1|TRBV28|-|TRBJ1-6
CASSFHRGNSPLHF
TGTGCCAGCAGTTTTCACAGGGGCAATTCACCCCTCCACTTT
>TRBD1|TRBV20-1|-|TRBJ1-2
CSARTGKGYTF
TGCAGTGCTCGGACAGGGAAAGGCTACACCTTC
>-|TRBV18|-|TRBJ2-5
CASSPDWQETQYF
TGTGCCAGCTCGCCAGATTGGCAAGAGACCCAGTACTTC